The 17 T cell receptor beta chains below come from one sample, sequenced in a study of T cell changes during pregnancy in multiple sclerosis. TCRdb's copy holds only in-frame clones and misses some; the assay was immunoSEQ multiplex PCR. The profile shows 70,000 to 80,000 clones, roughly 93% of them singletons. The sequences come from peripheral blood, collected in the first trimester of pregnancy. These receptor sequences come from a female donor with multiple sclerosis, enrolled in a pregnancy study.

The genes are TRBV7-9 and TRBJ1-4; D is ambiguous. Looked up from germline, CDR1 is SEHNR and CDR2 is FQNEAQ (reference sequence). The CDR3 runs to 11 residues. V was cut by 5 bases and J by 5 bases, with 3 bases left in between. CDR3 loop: CASSLNEKLFF. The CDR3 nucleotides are TGTGCCAGCAGCCTAAATGAAAAACTGTTTTTT.

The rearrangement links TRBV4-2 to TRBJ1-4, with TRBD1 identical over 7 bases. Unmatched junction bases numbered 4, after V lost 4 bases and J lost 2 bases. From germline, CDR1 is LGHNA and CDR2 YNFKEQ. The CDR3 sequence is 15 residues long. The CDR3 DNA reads TGTGCCAGCAGCCTCGTACAGGGGACTAATGAAAAACTGTTTTTT. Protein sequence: CASSLVQGTNEKLFF.

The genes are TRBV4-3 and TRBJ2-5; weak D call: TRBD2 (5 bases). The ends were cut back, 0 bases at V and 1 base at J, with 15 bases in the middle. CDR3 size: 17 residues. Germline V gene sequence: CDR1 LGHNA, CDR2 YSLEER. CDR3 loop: CASSQDPYPSGQETQYF. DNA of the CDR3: TGCGCCAGCAGCCAAGATCCCTATCCAAGCGGCCAAGAGACCCAGTACTTC.

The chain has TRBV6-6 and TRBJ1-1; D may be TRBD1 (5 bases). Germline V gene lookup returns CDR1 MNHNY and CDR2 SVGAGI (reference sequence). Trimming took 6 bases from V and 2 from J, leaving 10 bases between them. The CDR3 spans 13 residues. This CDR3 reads CASSLTANTEAFF. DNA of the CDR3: TGTGCCAGCAGCTTGACAGCTAACACTGAAGCTTTCTTT.

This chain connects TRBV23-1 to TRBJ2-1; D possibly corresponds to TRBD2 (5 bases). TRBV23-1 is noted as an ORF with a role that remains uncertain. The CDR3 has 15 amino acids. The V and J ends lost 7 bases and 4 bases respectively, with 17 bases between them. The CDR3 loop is CASTIYQRNYNEQFF. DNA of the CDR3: TGCGCCAGCACCATTTACCAGCGGAATTACAATGAGCAGTTCTTC.

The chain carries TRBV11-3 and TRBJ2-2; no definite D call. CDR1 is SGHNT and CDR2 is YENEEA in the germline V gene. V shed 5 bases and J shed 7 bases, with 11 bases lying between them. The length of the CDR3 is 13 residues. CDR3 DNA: TGTGCCAGCAGCCCCGTTTCGTACGGGGAGCTGTTTTTT. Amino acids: CASSPVSYGELFF.

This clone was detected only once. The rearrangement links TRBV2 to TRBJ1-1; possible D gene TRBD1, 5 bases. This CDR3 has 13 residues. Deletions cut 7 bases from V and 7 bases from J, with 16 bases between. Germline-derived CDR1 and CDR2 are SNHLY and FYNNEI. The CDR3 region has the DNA TGTGCCAGCATGAGCGACCGGGACTTTGAAGCTTTCTTT. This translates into CASMSDRDFEAFF. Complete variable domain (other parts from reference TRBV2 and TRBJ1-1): EPEVTQTPSHQVTQMGQEVILRCVPISNHLYFYWYRQILGQKVEFLVSFYNNEISEKSEIFDDQFSVERPDGSNFTLKIRSTKLEDSAMYFCASMSDRDFEAFFGQGTRLTVV.

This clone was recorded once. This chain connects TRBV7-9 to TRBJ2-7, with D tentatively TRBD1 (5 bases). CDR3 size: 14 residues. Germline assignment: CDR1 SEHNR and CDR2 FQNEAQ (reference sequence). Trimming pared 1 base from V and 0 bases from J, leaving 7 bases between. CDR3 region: CASSLGRDSYEQYF. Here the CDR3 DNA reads TGTGCCAGCAGCTTAGGCAGGGACTCCTACGAGCAGTACTTC.

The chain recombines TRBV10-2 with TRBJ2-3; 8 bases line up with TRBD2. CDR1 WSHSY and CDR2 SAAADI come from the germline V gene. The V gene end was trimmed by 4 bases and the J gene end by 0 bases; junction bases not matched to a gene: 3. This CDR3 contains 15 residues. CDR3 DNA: TGCGCCAGCAGTGTGGGCGGGGGGAGCACAGATACGCAGTATTTT. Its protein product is CASSVGGGSTDTQYF.

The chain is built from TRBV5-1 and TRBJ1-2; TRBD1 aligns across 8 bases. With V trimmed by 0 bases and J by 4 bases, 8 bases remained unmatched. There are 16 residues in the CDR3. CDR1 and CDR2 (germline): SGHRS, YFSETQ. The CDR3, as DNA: TGCGCCAGCAGCTTGGCCAGGGGGCGGGGAATCTATGGCTACACCTTC. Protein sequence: CASSLARGRGIYGYTF.

The CDR3 nucleotides read TGTGCCAGTAGTATTTCCGGGGTCGGCAATCAGCCCCAGCATTTT. This gives the protein CASSISGVGNQPQHF. The V call is TRBV19, the J call TRBJ1-5; D not certain. The length of the CDR3 is 15 residues. V was pared by 3 bases and J by 2 bases, with 11 bases between. Germline V gene lookup returns CDR1 LNHDA and CDR2 SQIVND (reference sequence).

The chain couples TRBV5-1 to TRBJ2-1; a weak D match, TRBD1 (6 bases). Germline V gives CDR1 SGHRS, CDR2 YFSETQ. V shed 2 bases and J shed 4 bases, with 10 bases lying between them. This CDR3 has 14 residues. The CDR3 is CASSLGDRYNEQFF. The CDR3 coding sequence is TGCGCCAGCAGCTTAGGAGACAGGTACAATGAGCAGTTCTTC.

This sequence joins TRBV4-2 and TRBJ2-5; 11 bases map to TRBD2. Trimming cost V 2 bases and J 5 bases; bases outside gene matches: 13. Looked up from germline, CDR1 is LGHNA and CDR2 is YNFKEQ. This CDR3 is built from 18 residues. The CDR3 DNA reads TGTGCCAGCAGCCAAAAGACTAGCGGGGCCACCGGGGGGGAGACCCAGTACTTC. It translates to CASSQKTSGATGGETQYF.

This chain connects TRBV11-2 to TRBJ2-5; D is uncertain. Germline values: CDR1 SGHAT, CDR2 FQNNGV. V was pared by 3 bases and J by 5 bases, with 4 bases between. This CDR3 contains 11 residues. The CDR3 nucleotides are TGTGCCAGCAGCTTTCTGGAGACCCAGTACTTC. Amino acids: CASSFLETQYF.

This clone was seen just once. In nucleotides, the CDR3 is TGTGCCACCAGCAGAGATCTGCTGGGACCCGGGACTAGCGGGAGCAGCGCAGCCTACGAGCAGTACTTC. This gives the protein CATSRDLLGPGTSGSSAAYEQYF. This chain uses TRBV15 with TRBJ2-7; 14 bases agree with TRBD2. Germline V gene sequence: CDR1 LNHNV, CDR2 YYDKDF (reference sequence). The trim removed 0 bases at V and 2 bases at J, leaving 21 bases unmatched. The CDR3 covers 23 residues.

CDR3 bases: TGCGCCAGCAGCGTACAGGGGGGCCCCGGGAGAGGACCCCTCCACTTT. Residues: CASSVQGGPGRGPLHF. V gene TRBV5-1 combines with J gene TRBJ1-6; 8 nucleotides match TRBD1. In germline, CDR1 is SGHRS, CDR2 YFSETQ. The CDR3 loop spans 16 amino acids. Trimming cost V 4 bases and J 12 bases; bases outside gene matches: 15.

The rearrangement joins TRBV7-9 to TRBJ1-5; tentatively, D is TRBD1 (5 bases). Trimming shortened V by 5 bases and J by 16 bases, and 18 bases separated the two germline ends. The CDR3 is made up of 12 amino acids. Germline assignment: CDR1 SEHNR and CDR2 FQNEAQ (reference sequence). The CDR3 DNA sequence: TGTGCCAGCAGCAACACTTGGGACTCTAGACATTTT. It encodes CASSNTWDSRHF.